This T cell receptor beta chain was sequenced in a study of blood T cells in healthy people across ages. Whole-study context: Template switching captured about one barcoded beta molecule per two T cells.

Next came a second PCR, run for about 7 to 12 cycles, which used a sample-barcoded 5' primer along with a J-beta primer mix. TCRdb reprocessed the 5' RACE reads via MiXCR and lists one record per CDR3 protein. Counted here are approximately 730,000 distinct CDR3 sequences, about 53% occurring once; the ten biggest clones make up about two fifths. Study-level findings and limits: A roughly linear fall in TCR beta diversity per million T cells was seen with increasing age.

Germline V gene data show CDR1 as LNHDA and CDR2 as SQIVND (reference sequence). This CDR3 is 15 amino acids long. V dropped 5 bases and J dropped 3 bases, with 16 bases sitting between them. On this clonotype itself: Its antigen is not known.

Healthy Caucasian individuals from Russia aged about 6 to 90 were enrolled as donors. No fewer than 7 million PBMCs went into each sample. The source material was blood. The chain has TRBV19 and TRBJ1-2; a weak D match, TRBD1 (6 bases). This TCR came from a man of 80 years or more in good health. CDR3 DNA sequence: TGTGCCAGTAGTGCCGGCCGGGGGGCCCACTATGGCTACACCTTC. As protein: CASSAGRGAHYGYTF.